Below are 28 T cell receptor beta chains sequenced from a single sample in a study of blood T cells in healthy people across ages. It was with a sample-barcoded 5' primer and a J-beta primer mix that a second PCR of roughly 7 to 12 cycles was run. TCRdb fed the 5' RACE reads into MiXCR, producing one record per CDR3 protein. The table shows around 1.7 million distinct CDR3 sequences, with 28% occurring only once. The sample taken for sequencing was blood. The origin of the receptors is a woman aged 25 to 39 in good health.

This clonotype was counted between two and nine times. The rearrangement joins TRBV24-1 to TRBJ2-7, with D tentatively TRBD1 (6 bases). Trimming stripped 3 bases from V and 2 bases from J, with 10 bases between. Germline V lookup: CDR1 KGHDR, CDR2 SFDVKD. This CDR3 is 14 amino acids long. The chain's CDR3 is CATSDRGFPYEQYF. CDR3 in DNA: TGTGCCACCAGTGATAGGGGGTTTCCCTACGAGCAGTACTTC.

In its sample, this clonotype was seen a few times. The J gene is TRBJ2-5, the V gene TRBV7-9; D call uncertain. The CDR3 is made up of 14 amino acids. The V gene's germline CDR1 is SEHNR and CDR2 FQNEAQ (reference sequence). Trimming shortened V by 1 base and J by 4 bases, and 10 bases separated the two germline ends. The CDR3 here is CASSLDDSGETQYF. CDR3 nucleotides: TGTGCCAGCAGCTTAGATGATTCTGGAGAGACCCAGTACTTC.

V usage is TRBV20-1 and J usage is TRBJ2-1, with TRBD2 matching over 10 bases. The CDR3 contains 15 residues. Germline CDR1 and CDR2: DFQATT and SNEGSKA (reference sequence). Unmatched junction bases numbered 9, after V lost 0 bases and J lost 10 bases. This chain's CDR3 is CSARDPAGGRNEQFF. Written as DNA, the CDR3 is TGCAGTGCTAGAGATCCAGCGGGGGGGCGTAACGAGCAGTTCTTC.

This sequence joins TRBV5-1 and TRBJ2-7; 9 nucleotides line up with TRBD1. V shed 0 bases, J shed 5 bases, and the junction held 12 bases outside the gene matches. Germline CDR1 reads SGHRS; CDR2 reads YFSETQ. CDR3 length equals 17 residues. CDR3 loop: CASSLVPLGQGLHEQYF. In DNA, the CDR3 is TGCGCCAGCAGCTTGGTCCCCCTGGGACAGGGCTTACACGAGCAGTACTTC.

The chain has TRBV6-6 and TRBJ1-1; 9 bases align to TRBD1. The V gene end was trimmed by 6 bases and the J gene end by 11 bases; junction bases not matched to a gene: 7. The CDR3 is 12 residues long. The germline V gene encodes CDR1 MNHNY and CDR2 SVGAGI (reference sequence). In DNA, the CDR3 is TGTGCCAGCAGAGGGGACAGGGCGTTCGCTTTCTTT. It is translated as CASRGDRAFAFF.

The chain has TRBV12-3 or TRBV12-4 and TRBJ1-2; D unresolved. Trimming shortened V by 5 bases and J by 6 bases, and 13 bases separated the two germline ends. The CDR3 sequence is 13 residues long. The CDR3: CASSHRLGNGYTF. The CDR3 nucleotides are TGTGCCAGCAGTCACCGGTTGGGCAATGGCTACACCTTC.

The rearrangement uses TRBV29-1 and TRBJ2-3; 7 nucleotides line up with TRBD1. J was trimmed by 2 bases and V by 4 bases; bases with no gene match: 6. The CDR3 extends over 14 amino acids. From germline, CDR1 is SQVTM and CDR2 ANQGSEA. The CDR3 bases are TGCAGCGTTGTAGTCAGGGGGATCACAGATACGCAGTATTTT. Translation: CSVVVRGITDTQYF.

With regard to this clonotype: Possible read error: a much larger clone is one base away. This is likely a read error, given that the CDR3 carries no conserved phenylalanine or tryptophan at its end. The CDR3 coding sequence is TGTGTCAGCAGTTTAAAGGGAAGGGGATACGAGCAGTACTGC. Protein sequence: CVSSLKGRGYEQYC. This chain links TRBV28 with TRBJ2-7, with a tentative D call TRBD1 (5 bases). The CDR3 loop spans 14 amino acids. Germline CDR1 is MDHEN and CDR2 is SYDVKM.

On this clonotype itself: This could be a read error, since a much larger clone is one nucleotide away. CDR3 residues: CAAGRNTGGLRYEQYF. CDR3 nucleotides: TGTGCCGCCGGACGAAATACAGGGGGCCTCAGGTACGAGCAGTACTTC. The chain has TRBV15 and TRBJ2-7; the match to TRBD1 covers 9 bases. Per germline, CDR1 LNHNV and CDR2 YYDKDF (reference sequence). The CDR3 has 16 amino acids. With 11 bases clipped from V and 4 bases from J, the junction kept 18 bases outside the gene matches.

The chain couples TRBV7-9 to TRBJ2-3, with 11 bases aligning to TRBD2. Germline assignment: CDR1 SEHNR and CDR2 FQNEAQ (reference sequence). With 5 bases clipped from V and 1 base from J, the junction kept 11 bases outside the gene matches. The CDR3 covers 18 residues. Here the CDR3 reads CASSADGTSGGRTDTQYF. CDR3 DNA sequence: TGTGCCAGCAGCGCGGACGGAACTAGCGGGGGACGCACAGATACGCAGTATTTT.

The rearrangement links TRBV11-2 to TRBJ2-3, with D unclear. CDR3 length: 12 amino acids. CDR1 SGHAT and CDR2 FQNNGV come from the germline V gene. Between the trimmed V and J ends, which lost 3 bases and 5 bases, there was a span of 6 bases. The CDR3 reads CASSFERDTQYF. The CDR3 nucleotides read TGTGCCAGCAGCTTCGAGCGAGATACGCAGTATTTT.

Comment on this clonotype: The junction does not match germline at one end; this may be a read error. The chain links TRBV7-3 to TRBJ1-1; D is unresolved. Germline V gives CDR1 SGHTA, CDR2 FQGTGA. This CDR3 has 14 residues. The CDR3 sequence is CASSLTQENTEAFF. CDR3 nucleotide sequence: TGTGCCAGCAGCTTAACTCAGGAGAACACCGAAGCTTTCTTT.

The chain employs TRBV2 and TRBJ2-5; maybe TRBD1 (5 bases). Germline assignment: CDR1 SNHLY and CDR2 FYNNEI. CDR3 size: 14 residues. V dropped 7 bases and J dropped 3 bases, with 15 bases sitting between them. As DNA, the CDR3 is TGTGCCAGCAACCTGAATGGGGCAGAAGAGACCCAGTACTTC. Encoded protein: CASNLNGAEETQYF.

This clonotype has at least ten counts. The genes are TRBV6-6 and TRBJ2-7, with D possibly matching TRBD2 (6 bases). CDR1 and CDR2 from the germline V gene are MNHNY and SVGAGI (reference sequence). CDR3 length: 15 amino acids. The V end lost 6 bases, the J end lost 2 bases, and 17 bases lay between the germline ends. CDR3 in DNA: TGTGCCAGCAGGGACGGGACTCCGAACACCTACGAGCAGTACTTC. This codes for CASRDGTPNTYEQYF.

The genes are TRBV4-3 and TRBJ2-7, with D tentatively TRBD2 (5 bases). Trimming stripped 4 bases from V and 0 bases from J, with 13 bases between. In germline, CDR1 is LGHNA, CDR2 YSLEER. This CDR3 region has 15 residues. CDR3 nucleotides: TGCGCCAGCAGCCCCTACATGGGGAGCTCCTACGAGCAGTACTTC. The encoded protein is CASSPYMGSSYEQYF.

V is TRBV12-3 or TRBV12-4 and J is TRBJ2-7; 10 bases match TRBD1. V lost 5 bases to trimming and J lost 5 bases; unmatched junction nucleotides: 9. The CDR3 runs to 15 residues. The CDR3 DNA is TGTGCCAGCAGTCCCAGACAGGGGGCTTTCGACGAGCAGTACTTC. It specifies CASSPRQGAFDEQYF.

The chain carries TRBV4-1 and TRBJ1-6; D gene ambiguous. The length of the CDR3 is 13 residues. V was clipped by 5 bases and J by 11 bases, with 13 bases between them. The germline V gene has CDR1 MGHRA and CDR2 YSYEKL. The CDR3: CASSATVGAPLHF. CDR3 coding DNA: TGCGCCAGCAGCGCAACCGTTGGGGCACCCCTCCACTTT.

Worth noting for this clonotype: The junction shows a germline mismatch at one end, possibly a read error. This chain connects TRBV5-1 to TRBJ2-1, with D tentatively TRBD1 or TRBD2 (6 bases each). Germline loops: CDR1 SGHRS, CDR2 YFSETQ. The CDR3 runs 16 residues. In DNA form, the CDR3 reads TGCCCCAGCAGCTTGGGGGGCGGGGACAACTACAATGAGCAGTTCTTC. Protein: CPSSLGGGDNYNEQFF. Supplemented by reference TRBV5-1 and TRBJ2-1, the full variable domain reads KAGVTQTPRYLIKTRGQQVTLSCSPISGHRSVSWYQQTPGQGLQFLFEYFSETQRNKGNFPGRFSGRQFSNSRSEMNVSTLELGDSALYLCPSSLGGGDNYNEQFFGPGTRLTVL.

This clonotype was recorded a few times. The genes are TRBV18 and TRBJ1-6; D is uncertain. The CDR3 runs 15 residues. With 3 bases removed from V and 6 bases from J, the gap between germline ends came to 12 bases. Germline values: CDR1 KGHSH, CDR2 LQKENI. This chain's CDR3 is CASSPRAKSNSPLHF. The CDR3 DNA sequence: TGTGCCAGCTCACCCCGGGCTAAGAGTAATTCACCCCTCCACTTT.

The V gene is TRBV6-2 or TRBV6-3, the J gene TRBJ2-1, with 8 bases lining up with TRBD1. Germline V gene data show CDR1 as MNHEY and CDR2 as SVGEGT. With V trimmed by 7 bases and J by 7 bases, 15 bases remained unmatched. This CDR3 region has 16 residues. CDR3: CASTPSGAGGLNEQFF. In DNA form, the CDR3 reads TGTGCCAGCACTCCGTCGGGGGCAGGGGGCTTAAATGAGCAGTTCTTC.

This clonotype was counted ten times or more. V usage is TRBV5-1 and J usage is TRBJ2-5; D is unclear. Germline lookup yields CDR1 SGHRS and CDR2 YFSETQ. V was cut by 1 base and J by 2 bases, with 6 bases left in between. This CDR3 is built from 13 residues. CDR3 nucleotide sequence: TGCGCCAGCAGCTTGTATCCGCAAGAGACCCAGTACTTC. The encoded protein is CASSLYPQETQYF.

This clonotype was seen more than once but under ten times. This chain uses TRBV29-1 with TRBJ2-3, with D maybe TRBD1 (5 bases). Trimming pared 5 bases from V and 0 bases from J, leaving 18 bases between. CDR1 and CDR2 (germline): SQVTM, ANQGSEA. CDR3 size: 16 residues. The CDR3 sequence is CSVSYLDGQSTDTQYF. CDR3 DNA: TGCAGCGTTAGCTATTTGGACGGACAAAGCACAGATACGCAGTATTTT.

This clonotype appeared a few times. The genes are TRBV9 and TRBJ1-6; 7 bases are shared with TRBD1. Trimming at V came to 2 bases and at J to 6 bases, leaving 8 bases not matched to a gene. Looked up from germline, CDR1 is SGDLS and CDR2 is YYNGEE. The CDR3 is 16 amino acids. Here the CDR3 DNA reads TGTGCCAGCAGCGTTTCTTACAGGGGAGGTAATTCACCCCTCCACTTT. It codes for CASSVSYRGGNSPLHF.

The chain has TRBV28 and TRBJ2-3, with D perhaps given as TRBD1 or TRBD2 (5 bases each). Germline-derived CDR1 and CDR2 are MDHEN and SYDVKM. CDR3 length: 15 residues. V was shortened by 8 bases and J by 0 bases, with 15 bases between the two germline ends. The CDR3 sequence: CASHPLGVSTDTQYF. The CDR3 DNA reads as TGTGCCAGCCACCCCCTGGGGGTTAGCACAGATACGCAGTATTTT. The variable domain in full, with the rest retrieved from reference TRBV28 and TRBJ2-3, is DVKVTQSSRYLVKRTGEKVFLECVQDMDHENMFWYRQDPGLGLRLIYFSYDVKMKEKGDIPEGYSVSREKKERFSLILESASTNQTSMYLCASHPLGVSTDTQYFGPGTRLTVL.

Of note for this clonotype: A much more abundant neighbour one base away suggests this may be a read error. In DNA, the CDR3 is TGTGCCAGCAGCTGGCCGGGGGGACAGGGCGAGCAGTACTTC. Translating gives CASSWPGGQGEQYF. The gene calls are TRBV11-2 and TRBJ2-7; 9 bases map to TRBD1. CDR3 size: 14 residues. Germline lookup yields CDR1 SGHAT and CDR2 FQNNGV. J was trimmed by 6 bases and V by 4 bases; bases with no gene match: 7.

The DNA of the CDR3 is TGTGCCAGCAGGGGTACACCTGGCTACACCTTC. Residues: CASRGTPGYTF. The rearrangement links TRBV28 to TRBJ1-2; D unresolved. Trimming removed 6 bases from V and 7 bases from J, with 9 bases in between. Germline V gene data show CDR1 as MDHEN and CDR2 as SYDVKM. This CDR3 has 11 amino acids.

This clonotype was counted at least ten times. This rearrangement joins TRBV5-1 to TRBJ2-7; 8 positions agree with TRBD1. V was clipped by 4 bases and J by 4 bases; unmatched bases: 7. This CDR3 has 14 amino acids. Germline-derived CDR1 and CDR2 are SGHRS and YFSETQ. The CDR3 loop reads CASSAATGEYEQYF. The CDR3 bases are TGCGCCAGCAGCGCGGCGACAGGGGAGTACGAGCAGTACTTC.

The rearrangement uses TRBV6-2 or TRBV6-3 and TRBJ2-7; 11 bases fit TRBD2. This CDR3 is 14 amino acids long. With 2 bases clipped from V and 3 bases from J, the junction kept 0 bases outside the gene matches. Germline V gene lookup returns CDR1 MNHEY and CDR2 SVGEGT. The CDR3 nucleotides are TGTGCCAGCAGTTACGGGACTAGCGGCTACGAGCAGTACTTC. Its protein is CASSYGTSGYEQYF.